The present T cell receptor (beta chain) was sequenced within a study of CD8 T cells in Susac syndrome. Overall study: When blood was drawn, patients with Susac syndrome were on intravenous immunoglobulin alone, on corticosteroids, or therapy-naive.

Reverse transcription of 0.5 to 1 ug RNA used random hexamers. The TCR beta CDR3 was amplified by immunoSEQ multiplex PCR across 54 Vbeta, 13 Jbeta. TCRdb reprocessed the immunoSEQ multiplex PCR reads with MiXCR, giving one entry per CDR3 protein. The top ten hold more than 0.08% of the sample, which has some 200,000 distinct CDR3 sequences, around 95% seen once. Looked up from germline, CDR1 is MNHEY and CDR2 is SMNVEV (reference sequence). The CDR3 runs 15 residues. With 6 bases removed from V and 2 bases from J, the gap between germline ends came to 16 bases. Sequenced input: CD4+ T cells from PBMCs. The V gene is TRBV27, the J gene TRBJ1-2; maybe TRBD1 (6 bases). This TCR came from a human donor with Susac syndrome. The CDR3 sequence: CASRPTGQINYGYTF. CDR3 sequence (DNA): TGTGCCAGCAGGCCTACCGGACAGATCAACTATGGCTACACCTTC.